The 30 T cell receptor beta chains below were found in one sample sequenced in a study of blood T cells in healthy people across ages. Primers used in a second PCR of about 6 to 11 cycles were a sample-barcoded 5' primer and a J-beta primer mix. One entry per CDR3 protein, called by TCRdb with MiXCR from the 5' RACE reads. The data show hundreds of thousands of distinct CDR3 sequences, under 25% seen once. Material: blood. These TCRs come from a man between 65 and 79 years old in good health.

V usage is TRBV5-1 and J usage is TRBJ1-1, with D uncertain. The CDR3 sequence is 14 residues long. From germline, CDR1 is SGHRS and CDR2 YFSETQ. V lost 6 bases and J lost 0, with 12 bases in between. This CDR3 is CASNRPGLNTEAFF. Here the CDR3 DNA reads TGCGCCAGCAACAGACCGGGTCTGAACACTGAAGCTTTCTTT.

This clonotype was seen ten or more times. The chain couples TRBV11-2 to TRBJ1-2, with D possibly matching TRBD1 (6 bases). There are 13 residues in the CDR3. V shed 5 bases and J shed 3 bases, with 10 bases lying between them. Looked up from germline, CDR1 is SGHAT and CDR2 is FQNNGV. The CDR3 DNA follows: TGTGCCAGCAGCCTCGACAGGCACTATGGCTACACCTTC. This encodes CASSLDRHYGYTF.

This clonotype came up a few times. This chain uses TRBV9 with TRBJ2-2, with D tentatively TRBD1 (5 bases). The germline V and J ends were trimmed by 1 base and 7 bases, with 11 bases remaining between them. This CDR3 has 14 residues. The V gene's germline CDR1 is SGDLS and CDR2 YYNGEE. In nucleotides, the CDR3 is TGTGCCAGCAGCGTAATAGGGGCTGACGGGGAGCTGTTTTTT. Protein: CASSVIGADGELFF.

The V and J genes are TRBV6-1 and TRBJ2-1, with D perhaps matching TRBD1 or TRBD2 (5 bases each). V was shortened by 4 bases and J by 8 bases, with 15 bases between the two germline ends. The CDR3 covers 14 residues. Germline V CDR1 and CDR2: MNHNS, SASEGT. The CDR3 nucleotides read TGTGCCAGCAGTGCCCGAGTATGGGACGATGAGCAGTTCTTC. It translates to CASSARVWDDEQFF.

This clonotype was counted a few times. This rearrangement joins TRBV7-9 to TRBJ2-7; D call uncertain. Between the trimmed V and J ends, which lost 0 bases and 2 bases, there was a span of 8 bases. The CDR3 contains 14 residues. CDR1 is SEHNR and CDR2 is FQNEAQ in the germline V gene (reference sequence). The CDR3 loop reads CASSLANSPYEQYF. The CDR3 coding sequence is TGTGCCAGCAGCTTAGCGAACAGCCCCTACGAGCAGTACTTC.

This clonotype was counted a few times. This sequence joins TRBV7-2 and TRBJ2-4; D not resolved. V lost 5 bases and J lost 9, with 17 bases in between. Germline-derived CDR1 and CDR2 are SGHTA and FQGNSA. This CDR3 has 14 amino acids. This chain's CDR3 is CASSQAMGKGIQYF. Here the CDR3 DNA reads TGTGCCAGCAGCCAGGCCATGGGGAAAGGCATTCAGTACTTC. The full variable domain, completed using reference TRBV7-2 and TRBJ2-4, is GAGVSQSPSNKVTEKGKDVELRCDPISGHTALYWYRQSLGQGLEFLIYFQGNSAPDKSGLPSDRFSAERTGGSVSTLTIQRTQQEDSAVYLCASSQAMGKGIQYFGAGTRLSVL.

This chain connects TRBV6-5 to TRBJ1-5; D not resolved. This CDR3 is 13 amino acids long. The germline gives CDR1 MNHEY, CDR2 SVGAGI. V was clipped by 1 base and J by 1 base, with 2 bases between them. CDR3 in amino acids: CASSYYSNQPQHF. DNA of the CDR3: TGTGCCAGCAGTTACTACAGCAATCAGCCCCAGCATTTT.

The genes are TRBV28 and TRBJ1-5; 8 bases line up with TRBD1. Germline loops: CDR1 MDHEN, CDR2 SYDVKM. V lost 6 bases, J lost 5 bases, and 6 bases stayed unmatched. The CDR3 sequence is 14 residues long. DNA for the CDR3: TGTGCCAGCAGCCAGACAGGGGTCTATCAGCCCCAGCATTTT. It codes for CASSQTGVYQPQHF.

The rearrangement joins TRBV28 to TRBJ1-2, with unresolved D. CDR1 is MDHEN and CDR2 is SYDVKM in the germline V gene. V lost 6 bases and J lost 6, with 8 bases in between. The CDR3 runs 11 residues. In DNA, the CDR3 is TGTGCCAGCAGCAAGGAAAATGGCTACACCTTC. It encodes CASSKENGYTF.

V usage is TRBV3-1 and J usage is TRBJ2-5; D gene unclear. The DNA end is a closer match to TRBJ2-7, so the J assignment may be wrong. CDR3 length equals 12 residues. CDR1 and CDR2 (germline): LGHDT, YNNKEL (reference sequence). In nucleotides, the CDR3 is TGTGCCAGCAGTTACAATCTCGGCGAGCAGTACTTC. Translating it yields CASSYNLGEQYF.

This clonotype was counted once. CDR3 protein: CASSLETGLSYEQYF. The CDR3 nucleotides read TGTGCCAGCAGCTTAGAGACAGGCCTCTCCTACGAGCAGTACTTC. The rearrangement links TRBV7-2 to TRBJ2-7; possibly TRBD1 for D (6 bases). The CDR3 has 15 residues. Germline V CDR1 and CDR2: SGHTA, FQGNSA. The ends were cut back, 1 base at V and 0 bases at J, with 10 bases in the middle.

In this sample, this clonotype turned up many times. This CDR3 fails to terminate in the conserved phenylalanine or tryptophan, so it likely reflects a read error. The DNA is left out, because the CDR3 cannot be placed on it with certainty; the CDR3 is given as TCRdb lists it. The rearrangement joins TRBV4-1 to TRBJ2-4; TRBD2, the D gene given by the table, was not confirmed from the DNA. Germline V gene lookup returns CDR1 MGHRA and CDR2 YSYEKL. The CDR3 totals 13 residues, both ends included. This CDR3 reads CASSLKIIGLAGV.

In the case of this clonotype: The final CDR3 position lacks the conserved phenylalanine or tryptophan, pointing to a likely read error. V is TRBV20-1 and J is TRBJ2-1; D call uncertain. Trimming stripped 3 bases from V and 0 bases from J, with 15 bases between. The CDR3 runs 16 residues. Germline V gives CDR1 DFQATT, CDR2 SNEGSKA (reference sequence). Here the CDR3 DNA reads TGCAGTGCTAGCGTGATCGGATCGAGCTCCTACAATGAGCAGTTCGTT. Protein product: CSASVIGSSSYNEQFV.

Ten or more counts support this clonotype. This chain links TRBV7-2 with TRBJ2-1; D is unclear. CDR3 length: 15 amino acids. Germline CDR1 and CDR2: SGHTA and FQGNSA. Trimming removed 1 base from V and 0 bases from J, with 7 bases in between. Here the CDR3 DNA reads TGTGCCAGCAGCTTAGGAGCGTACTCCTACAATGAGCAGTTCTTC. Translation: CASSLGAYSYNEQFF.

The rearrangement links TRBV20-1 to TRBJ2-1; D is ambiguous. Per the germline V gene, CDR1 is DFQATT and CDR2 is SNEGSKA (reference sequence). The CDR3 runs 15 residues. V was cut by 1 base and J by 0 bases, with 10 bases left in between. The CDR3 nucleotides read TGCAGTGCTAGAGGGGCGGACCGCTCCTACAATGAGCAGTTCTTC. This gives the protein CSARGADRSYNEQFF.

Only a few counts were recorded for this clonotype. This chain links TRBV6-6 with TRBJ2-7, with a tentative D call TRBD1 (5 bases). Per the germline V gene, CDR1 is MNHNY and CDR2 is SVGAGI (reference sequence). V was clipped by 4 bases and J by 0 bases, with 10 bases between them. The CDR3 is 14 amino acids. The CDR3 is CASSSRAPSYEQYF. The CDR3 DNA reads as TGTGCCAGCAGTTCCAGGGCCCCCTCCTACGAGCAGTACTTC.

The V call is TRBV27, the J call TRBJ1-1, with TRBD1 as a possible D gene (6 bases). V was cut by 2 bases and J by 3 bases, with 10 bases left in between. This CDR3 is built from 14 residues. Germline assignment: CDR1 MNHEY and CDR2 SMNVEV (reference sequence). CDR3 in DNA: TGTGCCAGCAGTTTACCCGGACAGTACACTGAAGCTTTCTTT. Encoded protein: CASSLPGQYTEAFF.

CDR3 DNA: TGCAGTGCTCATCGGCCGGCTAGCGGGAGGGATGAGCAGTACTTC. Translated, it gives CSAHRPASGRDEQYF. The J gene is TRBJ2-7, the V gene TRBV20-1, with TRBD2 identical over 12 bases. The CDR3 spans 15 residues. The germline CDR1 and CDR2 sequences are DFQATT and SNEGSKA (reference sequence). The junction had 12 bases not matched to a gene; V was cut back by 5 bases and J by 7 bases.

This clonotype was counted between two and nine times. V gene TRBV6-2 or TRBV6-3 combines with J gene TRBJ2-5; maybe TRBD2 (6 bases). The CDR3 has 15 amino acids. V gave up 2 bases and J gave up 6 bases, with 16 bases separating them. Germline CDR1 is MNHEY and CDR2 is SVGEGT. The CDR3 region has the DNA TGTGCCAGCAGTTACGAGGGAGGAATTGGAAAGACCCAGTACTTC. Encoded protein: CASSYEGGIGKTQYF.

The CDR3 nucleotides read TGTGCCAGCAGAGTGACTAGCGGGAGGGGCTATGAGCAGTTCTTC. It is translated as CASRVTSGRGYEQFF. This chain uses TRBV6-6 with TRBJ2-1; 14 nucleotides agree with TRBD2. With 6 bases clipped from V and 8 bases from J, the junction kept 6 bases outside the gene matches. Germline V gene sequence: CDR1 MNHNY, CDR2 SVGAGI (reference sequence). CDR3 length: 15 residues.

This clonotype was seen a few times. This chain connects TRBV14 to TRBJ2-5; a weak D match, TRBD1 (6 bases). CDR1 and CDR2 (germline): SGHDN, FVKESK. Deletions cut 2 bases from V and 2 bases from J, with 12 bases between. The length of the CDR3 is 15 residues. The chain's CDR3 is CASSQPRTEQETQYF. In nucleotides, the CDR3 is TGTGCCAGCAGCCAACCCCGGACAGAACAAGAGACCCAGTACTTC.

The V gene is TRBV7-9, the J gene TRBJ1-4, with 9 bases aligning to TRBD1. This CDR3 comprises 14 residues. V was pared by 7 bases and J by 10 bases, with 10 bases of the junction left unmatched. The germline V gene has CDR1 SEHNR and CDR2 FQNEAQ (reference sequence). The chain's CDR3 is CASTSGTGYGKLFF. For the CDR3, the DNA is TGTGCCAGCACTTCCGGGACAGGGTACGGAAAACTGTTTTTT.

The chain employs TRBV20-1 and TRBJ2-7; maybe TRBD1 (5 bases). Germline V gene sequence: CDR1 DFQATT, CDR2 SNEGSKA (reference sequence). The CDR3 sequence is 15 residues long. V was cut by 5 bases and J by 0 bases, with 17 bases left in between. The CDR3 here is CSARSWGRSSYEQYF. The CDR3 DNA is TGCAGTGCTCGTTCCTGGGGCCGGAGCTCCTACGAGCAGTACTTC.

This clonotype showed up just a few times. The germline gene is not matched at one end of the junction; a read error may be the cause. J is TRBJ2-2 and V is TRBV30, with D unresolved. The germline gives CDR1 GTSNPN, CDR2 SVGIG (reference sequence). The CDR3 extends over 12 amino acids. For the CDR3, the DNA is TGTACCTGGAGTAGACCCACCGGGGAGCTGTTTTTT. Translated: CTWSRPTGELFF.

The rearrangement links TRBV6-5 to TRBJ2-1, with 7 positions matching TRBD1. After removal of 2 bases from V and 12 bases from J, the junction contained 10 bases not matched to a gene. This CDR3 region has 14 residues. CDR1 MNHEY and CDR2 SVGAGI come from the germline V gene. The CDR3 region is CASSYRTGEMTQFF. CDR3 nucleotide sequence: TGTGCCAGCAGTTACCGGACAGGTGAAATGACGCAGTTCTTC.

This clonotype was observed at least ten times. V usage is TRBV5-1 and J usage is TRBJ1-4, with D unclear. The CDR3 is made up of 13 amino acids. Per germline, CDR1 SGHRS and CDR2 YFSETQ. The ends were cut back, 3 bases at V and 4 bases at J, with 7 bases in the middle. The CDR3 here is CASSSGLNEKLFF. CDR3 DNA sequence: TGCGCCAGCAGCTCCGGGCTTAATGAAAAACTGTTTTTT.

The chain carries TRBV9 and TRBJ2-5; the D gene is possibly TRBD1 (5 bases). The germline V gene encodes CDR1 SGDLS and CDR2 YYNGEE. The length of the CDR3 is 13 residues. The V gene lost 0 bases and the J gene lost 10 bases, with 13 bases spanning the gap. CDR3 bases: TGTGCCAGCAGCGTAGAAGGCCAAACAGGCCAGTACTTC. Amino acid sequence: CASSVEGQTGQYF.

This clonotype has a count of ten or more. The gene calls are TRBV7-2 and TRBJ2-3; D gene uncertain. Germline values: CDR1 SGHTA, CDR2 FQGNSA. This CDR3 is 15 amino acids long. The germline V and J ends were trimmed by 5 bases and 1 base, with 13 bases remaining between them. The CDR3 DNA reads TGTGCCAGCAGCCCTGACTCATTAGGCACAGATACGCAGTATTTT. Amino acid sequence: CASSPDSLGTDTQYF.

The V and J genes are TRBV28 and TRBJ1-2, with a weak D call TRBD1 (5 bases). CDR3 length equals 14 residues. CDR1 and CDR2 (germline): MDHEN, SYDVKM. Trimming removed 10 bases from V and 0 bases from J, with 15 bases in between. The CDR3 bases are TGTGCCACCCCCGGGGCGGGGGCTAACTATGGCTACACCTTC. Translating it yields CATPGAGANYGYTF.

This clonotype was detected only a few times. V usage is TRBV7-2 and J usage is TRBJ2-1; D uncertain. The germline V gene has CDR1 SGHTA and CDR2 FQGNSA. V gave up 2 bases and J gave up 2 bases, with 10 bases separating them. The CDR3 totals 15 residues. The CDR3 loop reads CASSLPPQPYNEQFF. The CDR3 region has the DNA TGTGCCAGCAGCTTACCGCCACAACCCTACAATGAGCAGTTCTTC.